The 29 T cell receptor beta chains reported below all come from one sample, sequenced in a study of cytomegalovirus exposure and HLA in healthy donors. PCR was performed using 60 Vbeta and 13 Jbeta primers. Sequencing used immunoSEQ multiplex PCR; TCRdb keeps in-frame clones, though not all of them. The table counts around 48,000 clones; less than 2.5% lies in the top ten. The sequencing input was PBMCs. Every receptor here comes from a female donor in good health and CMV-seronegative.

This chain uses TRBV30 with TRBJ2-4; 16 bases match TRBD2. Germline V CDR1 and CDR2: GTSNPN, SVGIG (reference sequence). V shed 5 bases and J 0 bases; nucleotides not matched to a gene: 7. This CDR3 has 18 amino acids. CDR3 in DNA: TGTGCCTGGGGGTCCGGGACTAGCGGGAGGGGAGCCAAAAACATTCAGTACTTC. Translation gives CAWGSGTSGRGAKNIQYF. The full variable domain, with the rest looked up from reference TRBV30 and TRBJ2-4, is SQTIHQWPATLVQPVGSPLSLECTVEGTSNPNLYWYRQAAGRGLQLLFYSVGIGQISSEVPQNLSASRPQDRQFILSSKKLLLSDSGFYLCAWGSGTSGRGAKNIQYFGAGTRLSVL.

The rearrangement joins TRBV7-2 to TRBJ1-1; D may be TRBD1 (5 bases). Per the germline V gene, CDR1 is SGHTA and CDR2 is FQGNSA. The CDR3 covers 13 residues. The V end was cut by 5 bases, the J end by 7 bases, with 14 bases between. CDR3 in DNA: TGTGCCAGCAGCCTCGGACATTTCGGTGAAGCTTTCTTT. As protein: CASSLGHFGEAFF.

This chain connects TRBV27 to TRBJ1-5; 10 nucleotides agree with TRBD1. Germline lookup yields CDR1 MNHEY and CDR2 SMNVEV (reference sequence). The CDR3 is made up of 14 amino acids. The ends lost 6 bases at V and 13 bases at J; junction bases unmatched: 12. CDR3 nucleotide sequence: TGTGCCAGCAGCAGTGGGCGGGACAGGGGTCCTCAGCATTTT. Amino acid sequence: CASSSGRDRGPQHF.

The chain carries TRBV28 and TRBJ2-1, with D possibly being TRBD2 (7 bases). V lost 1 base, J lost 7 bases, and 17 bases lay in between. The CDR3 length is 16 residues. Germline CDR1 and CDR2: MDHEN and SYDVKM. CDR3 in DNA: TGTGCCAGCAGTTTATCTAGCGGAGCGAGGGGGAATGAGCAGTTCTTC. Its protein product is CASSLSSGARGNEQFF.

The chain carries TRBV4-2 and TRBJ2-3; 11 bases match TRBD2. This CDR3 spans 15 amino acids. V trimming: 4 bases; J trimming: 7 bases; junction bases outside the gene matches: 7. CDR1 LGHNA and CDR2 YNFKEQ come from the germline V gene. This chain's CDR3 is CASSPFGTSGNTQYF. The CDR3, as DNA: TGTGCCAGCAGCCCCTTCGGGACTAGCGGAAATACGCAGTATTTT.

The V and J genes are TRBV2 and TRBJ2-5, with 11 bases fitting TRBD2. V was pared by 4 bases and J by 5 bases, with 6 bases of the junction left unmatched. CDR3 size: 15 residues. Looked up from germline, CDR1 is SNHLY and CDR2 is FYNNEI. The CDR3 DNA follows: TGTGCCAGCAGTGTTAGCGGGGGGGCCGGGGAGACCCAGTACTTC. It translates to CASSVSGGAGETQYF.

The chain links TRBV10-3 to TRBJ1-1; D call uncertain. This CDR3 comprises 13 residues. Germline V CDR1 and CDR2: ENHRY, SYGVKD. The V gene lost 2 bases and the J gene lost 3 bases, with 7 bases spanning the gap. CDR3 sequence: CAISERGDTEAFF. CDR3 nucleotide sequence: TGTGCCATCAGTGAGCGGGGAGACACTGAAGCTTTCTTT.

The CDR3 reads CASSLGRGQFNEKLFF. Written as DNA, the CDR3 is TGTGCCAGCAGCCTGGGGCGGGGACAGTTCAATGAAAAACTGTTTTTT. V and J are TRBV7-9 and TRBJ1-4, with 7 positions matching TRBD1. The trim removed 5 bases at V and 5 bases at J, leaving 11 bases unmatched. The CDR3 spans 16 residues. Germline V gene sequence: CDR1 SEHNR, CDR2 FQNEAQ (reference sequence). Filled out from reference TRBV7-9 and TRBJ1-4, the complete variable domain reads DTGVSQNPRHKITKRGQNVTFRCDPISEHNRLYWYRQTLGQGPEFLTYFQNEAQLEKSRLLSDRFSAERPKGSFSTLEIQRTEQGDSAMYLCASSLGRGQFNEKLFFGSGTQLSVL.

V gene TRBV27 combines with J gene TRBJ2-7; a weak D match, TRBD2 (6 bases). V was shortened by 2 bases and J by 6 bases, with 11 bases between the two germline ends. The V gene's germline CDR1 is MNHEY and CDR2 SMNVEV (reference sequence). The CDR3 has 13 amino acids. This chain's CDR3 is CASSLNGGGEQYF. The CDR3 DNA is TGTGCCAGCAGTTTAAACGGGGGAGGCGAGCAGTACTTC.

This chain joins TRBV4-3 and TRBJ2-3; 11 bases map to TRBD1. V lost 4 bases and J lost 4; bases outside the gene matches: 16. CDR3 length: 19 residues. The germline CDR1 and CDR2 sequences are LGHNA and YSLEER. The CDR3 loop reads CASSPQDRGRDGSPDTQYF. DNA for the CDR3: TGCGCCAGCAGCCCCCAGGACAGGGGGCGTGATGGTAGTCCAGATACGCAGTATTTT.

This chain connects TRBV18 to TRBJ1-1; 8 bases map to TRBD1. The CDR3 spans 14 residues. The V segment lost 4 bases and the J segment 3 bases; nucleotides outside the gene matches: 4. CDR1 and CDR2 from the germline V gene are KGHSH and LQKENI. CDR3 in DNA: TGTGCCAGCTCACGGACAGGGCGGGACACTGAAGCTTTCTTT. Its protein is CASSRTGRDTEAFF.

This chain joins TRBV29-1 and TRBJ2-7, with 14 bases identical to TRBD2. From germline, CDR1 is SQVTM and CDR2 ANQGSEA. This CDR3 spans 16 amino acids. The V and J ends lost 0 bases and 3 bases, in that order; junction bases with no gene match: 4. In DNA form, the CDR3 reads TGCAGCGTTGAAGATCCGGGACTAGCGGGAGACTACGAGCAGTACTTC. Residues: CSVEDPGLAGDYEQYF.

This rearrangement joins TRBV6-5 to TRBJ1-2; TRBD1 agrees at 7 bases. V trimming: 0 bases; J trimming: 4 bases; junction bases outside the gene matches: 2. The V gene's germline CDR1 is MNHEY and CDR2 SVGAGI. There are 14 residues in the CDR3. In DNA form, the CDR3 reads TGTGCCAGCAGTTACTCGAGACAGGGCTATGGCTACACCTTC. Amino acids: CASSYSRQGYGYTF.

The chain has TRBV4-2 and TRBJ2-7; 9 nucleotides line up with TRBD1. Germline CDR1 and CDR2: LGHNA and YNFKEQ. The CDR3 contains 15 residues. With V trimmed by 4 bases and J by 4 bases, 8 bases remained unmatched. The CDR3 is CASSRQQGAGYEQYF. The DNA of the CDR3 is TGTGCCAGCAGCCGCCAACAGGGGGCGGGATACGAGCAGTACTTC.

The CDR3, as DNA: TGCGCCAGCAAAGAAGGGGTTAACTATGGCTACACCTTC. It codes for CASKEGVNYGYTF. J is TRBJ1-2 and V is TRBV4-1, with D possibly being TRBD1 (5 bases). CDR1 is MGHRA, CDR2 YSYEKL, per germline. The CDR3 is 13 amino acids. The ends were cut back, 7 bases at V and 1 base at J, with 10 bases in the middle.

This chain uses TRBV6-5 with TRBJ1-1, with a weak D call TRBD1 (6 bases). CDR3 size: 15 residues. Looked up from germline, CDR1 is MNHEY and CDR2 is SVGAGI. The V and J ends lost 2 bases and 0 bases respectively, with 10 bases between them. The CDR3 coding sequence is TGTGCCAGCAGTTACGGGGCAGGGGTGAACACTGAAGCTTTCTTT. Its protein is CASSYGAGVNTEAFF.

CDR3 residues: CAWNRGDSPLHF. CDR3 coding DNA: TGTGCCTGGAACAGGGGAGACTCACCCCTCCACTTT. This sequence joins TRBV30 and TRBJ1-6; 7 nucleotides agree with TRBD1. J was trimmed by 10 bases and V by 4 bases; bases with no gene match: 4. The germline CDR1 and CDR2 sequences are GTSNPN and SVGIG (reference sequence). This CDR3 has 12 amino acids.

The rearrangement uses TRBV6-1 and TRBJ2-1; TRBD2 matches at 9 bases. V lost 8 bases to trimming and J lost 7 bases; unmatched junction nucleotides: 6. This CDR3 is 13 amino acids long. CDR1 and CDR2 from the germline V gene are MNHNS and SASEGT. CDR3 DNA sequence: TGTGCCAGCTGGACTAGCGTATGGAATGAGCAGTTCTTC. This gives the protein CASWTSVWNEQFF.

The chain combines TRBV29-1 with TRBJ1-1; 7 positions match TRBD1. Unmatched junction bases numbered 7, after V lost 7 bases and J lost 2 bases. The CDR3 consists of 13 residues. CDR1 is SQVTM and CDR2 is ANQGSEA in the germline V gene. This CDR3 reads CSGGDRLNTEAFF. CDR3 in DNA: TGCAGCGGGGGGGACAGACTAAACACTGAAGCTTTCTTT. The variable domain in full, with the rest retrieved from reference TRBV29-1 and TRBJ1-1, is SAVISQKPSRDICQRGTSLTIQCQVDSQVTMMFWYRQQPGQSLTLIATANQGSEATYESGFVIDKFPISRPNLTFSTLTVSNMSPEDSSIYLCSGGDRLNTEAFFGQGTRLTVV.

This chain joins TRBV10-3 and TRBJ2-7; 9 bases align to TRBD1. Germline trimming cut 4 bases from V and 2 bases from J; bases unmatched to any gene: 3. The CDR3 is made up of 14 amino acids. The V gene's germline CDR1 is ENHRY and CDR2 SYGVKD. CDR3 DNA sequence: TGTGCCATCAGTGGGGGACAGGGCACCTACGAGCAGTACTTC. It translates to CAISGGQGTYEQYF.

The chain couples TRBV6-1 to TRBJ1-1; D gene uncertain. The CDR3 runs 14 residues. CDR1 is MNHNS and CDR2 is SASEGT in the germline V gene. The V and J ends lost 7 bases and 1 base respectively, with 13 bases between them. The CDR3 region is CASILPGRNTEAFF. For the CDR3, the DNA is TGTGCCAGCATCCTCCCGGGTAGGAACACTGAAGCTTTCTTT.

In DNA, the CDR3 is TGTGCCAGTAGTCCGGGACAGGGGCCGTACGAGCAGTACTTC. It yields the protein CASSPGQGPYEQYF. V usage is TRBV19 and J usage is TRBJ2-7; 10 nucleotides align to TRBD1. With 5 bases clipped from V and 4 bases from J, the junction kept 5 bases outside the gene matches. This CDR3 has 14 amino acids. The germline V gene has CDR1 LNHDA and CDR2 SQIVND (reference sequence). The full variable domain, completed using reference TRBV19 and TRBJ2-7, is DGGITQSPKYLFRKEGQNVTLSCEQNLNHDAMYWYRQDPGQGLRLIYYSQIVNDFQKGDIAEGYSVSREKKESFPLTVTSAQKNPTAFYLCASSPGQGPYEQYFGPGTRLTVT.

This rearrangement joins TRBV18 to TRBJ1-1; D not resolved. The V gene's germline CDR1 is KGHSH and CDR2 LQKENI. Trimming shortened V by 1 base and J by 1 base, and 7 bases separated the two germline ends. The CDR3 sequence is 14 residues long. The chain's CDR3 is CASSPQAGNTEAFF. DNA of the CDR3: TGTGCCAGCTCACCACAGGCGGGGAACACTGAAGCTTTCTTT. Together with reference TRBV18 and TRBJ1-1, the CDR3 gives the full variable domain: NAGVMQNPRHLVRRRGQEARLRCSPMKGHSHVYWYRQLPEEGLKFMVYLQKENIIDESGMPKERFSAEFPKEGPSILRIQQVVRGDSAAYFCASSPQAGNTEAFFGQGTRLTVV.

The chain carries TRBV6-1 and TRBJ1-1; possible D gene TRBD1, 5 bases. Germline CDR1 and CDR2: MNHNS and SASEGT. This CDR3 has 13 residues. Trimming cost V 7 bases and J 5 bases, with 14 bases left between them. The CDR3 loop reads CASKGLGRTEAFF. DNA for the CDR3: TGTGCCAGCAAGGGACTCGGAAGGACTGAAGCTTTCTTT.

V usage is TRBV6-1 and J usage is TRBJ2-1; a possible D gene is TRBD2 (6 bases). Germline V gene lookup returns CDR1 MNHNS and CDR2 SASEGT. The V end lost 6 bases, the J end lost 4 bases, and 16 bases lay between the germline ends. The CDR3 has 15 amino acids. The CDR3 nucleotides are TGTGCCAGCAGCGGCCGGGTAGCGGAGTACAATGAGCAGTTCTTC. As protein: CASSGRVAEYNEQFF.

The chain has TRBV15 and TRBJ1-1; possibly TRBD1 for D (6 bases). V lost 5 bases, J lost 3 bases, and 13 bases lay in between. The V gene's germline CDR1 is LNHNV and CDR2 YYDKDF (reference sequence). The CDR3 runs to 14 residues. CDR3 DNA: TGTGCCACCAGCGGCACAGGGAGTTACACTGAAGCTTTCTTT. Its translation: CATSGTGSYTEAFF. Variable domain in full (rest from reference TRBV15 and TRBJ1-1): DAMVIQNPRYQVTQFGKPVTLSCSQTLNHNVMYWYQQKSSQAPKLLFHYYDKDFNNEADTPDNFQSRRPNTSFCFLDIRSPGLGDTAMYLCATSGTGSYTEAFFGQGTRLTVV.

J is TRBJ1-2 and V is TRBV19, with D uncertain. Trimming stripped 3 bases from V and 5 bases from J, with 19 bases between. CDR1 LNHDA and CDR2 SQIVND come from the germline V gene (reference sequence). The CDR3 length is 16 residues. CDR3 sequence (DNA): TGTGCCAGTAGTATTCGGCCCCCTCAACAGAGATATGGCTACACCTTC. Its protein product is CASSIRPPQQRYGYTF.

This rearrangement joins TRBV5-6 to TRBJ1-4; D gene unclear. Germline-derived CDR1 and CDR2 are SGHDT and YYEEEE. V shed 2 bases and J shed 8 bases, with 13 bases lying between them. The CDR3 loop spans 14 amino acids. This chain's CDR3 is CASSFRGMDEKLFF. CDR3 coding DNA: TGTGCCAGCAGCTTCCGGGGAATGGACGAAAAACTGTTTTTT.

The V call is TRBV30, the J call TRBJ1-1; 10 bases align to TRBD1. Trimming removed 4 bases from V and 1 base from J; junction bases left unmatched: 6. Per the germline V gene, CDR1 is GTSNPN and CDR2 is SVGIG (reference sequence). The CDR3 is 15 amino acids. CDR3 bases: TGTGCCTGGATGGACAGGGGGACCTGGAACACTGAAGCTTTCTTT. Amino acids: CAWMDRGTWNTEAFF.